Shown below are 8 T cell receptor beta chains from a single sample sequenced in a study of T cells in Graves' hyperthyroidism and ophthalmopathy. TCR beta CDR3 sequences were amplified from RNA transcripts. Primed by the HTBI set, a first-round RT-PCR was run on the TCR CDR3. TCRdb analysed the multiplex PCR reads with MiXCR anew, one entry per CDR3 protein. The repertoire holds 340,000 or so distinct CDR3 sequences, roughly 21% seen once, with roughly 52% in the top ten. Sequencing was carried out using blood. These receptors originate from a woman aged 45-60 years with Graves' hyperthyroidism.

The CDR3 region has the DNA TGTGCCAGTAGTCCGTTCCCCAGGGGCGGCGATCAGCCCCAGCATTTT. Its translation is CASSPFPRGGDQPQHF. V is TRBV19 and J is TRBJ1-5, with D perhaps TRBD1 (6 bases). The CDR3 length is 16 residues. The ends were cut back, 5 bases at V and 5 bases at J, with 19 bases in the middle. Germline V lookup: CDR1 LNHDA, CDR2 SQIVND (reference sequence).

This clonotype was picked up many times. V gene TRBV6-5 combines with J gene TRBJ1-1; 7 positions match TRBD1. Germline values: CDR1 MNHEY, CDR2 SVGAGI. The CDR3 totals 15 residues. Trimming at V came to 0 bases and at J to 0 bases, leaving 1 base not matched to a gene. The CDR3 sequence: CASSYSGQMNTEAFF. As DNA, the CDR3 is TGTGCCAGCAGTTACTCGGGACAGATGAACACTGAAGCTTTCTTT.

The chain links TRBV6-4 to TRBJ1-1; unclear D gene. The V end was cut by 8 bases, the J end by 9 bases, with 16 bases between. The CDR3 length is 12 residues. Germline V CDR1 and CDR2: MRHNA, SNTAGT. The CDR3 DNA follows: TGTGCCAGCTCGTCGGGAGGACCCAAAGCTTTCTTT. Amino acids: CASSSGGPKAFF.

The table lists this clonotype with a few counts. The rearrangement links TRBV19 to TRBJ2-5; TRBD1 matches 8 bases. Trimming at V came to 7 bases and at J to 1 base, leaving 5 bases not matched to a gene. The CDR3 is made up of 14 amino acids. Germline V gene sequence: CDR1 LNHDA, CDR2 SQIVND (reference sequence). DNA of the CDR3: TGTGCCAGTACTGACAGGGGCCGCCAAGAGACCCAGTACTTC. Its protein product is CASTDRGRQETQYF.

This clonotype was detected many times. In DNA form, the CDR3 reads TGCAGTGCTAGAGAGCCCGGGGGCCTAATCACAGATACGCAGTATTTT. Protein sequence: CSAREPGGLITDTQYF. The chain carries TRBV20-1 and TRBJ2-3; either TRBD1 or TRBD2 may supply D (6 bases each). The V end was cut by 0 bases, the J end by 2 bases, with 15 bases between. CDR1 is DFQATT and CDR2 is SNEGSKA in the germline V gene (reference sequence). The CDR3 is 16 residues long.

The CDR3 loop is CASSRRMDNEQFF. DNA of the CDR3: TGTGCCAGCAGTCGCCGCATGGACAATGAGCAGTTCTTC. The rearrangement uses TRBV6-2 or TRBV6-3 and TRBJ2-1; D gene ambiguous. The V and J ends lost 5 bases and 5 bases respectively, with 10 bases between them. Germline V CDR1 and CDR2: MNHEY, SVGEGT. The CDR3 runs to 13 residues.

This clonotype has ten or more counts. The chain combines TRBV6-2 or TRBV6-3 with TRBJ1-2, with TRBD1 identical over 10 bases. Germline CDR1 and CDR2: MNHEY and SVGEGT. The J segment lost 8 bases and the V segment lost 7 bases, leaving 7 bases of the junction unmatched. The CDR3 contains 13 residues. CDR3 in DNA: TGTGCCAGCAATCTCGGACAGGGGGACGGCTACACCTTC. This codes for CASNLGQGDGYTF.

This clonotype was seen repeatedly, ten times or more. The chain is built from TRBV28 and TRBJ1-1; TRBD1 matches 9 bases. The trim removed 1 base at V and 4 bases at J, leaving 4 bases unmatched. Germline values: CDR1 MDHEN, CDR2 SYDVKM. The CDR3 runs 15 residues. The CDR3 DNA follows: TGTGCCAGCAGTTTATATTGGACAGGGGTCACTGAAGCTTTCTTT. Its protein is CASSLYWTGVTEAFF.